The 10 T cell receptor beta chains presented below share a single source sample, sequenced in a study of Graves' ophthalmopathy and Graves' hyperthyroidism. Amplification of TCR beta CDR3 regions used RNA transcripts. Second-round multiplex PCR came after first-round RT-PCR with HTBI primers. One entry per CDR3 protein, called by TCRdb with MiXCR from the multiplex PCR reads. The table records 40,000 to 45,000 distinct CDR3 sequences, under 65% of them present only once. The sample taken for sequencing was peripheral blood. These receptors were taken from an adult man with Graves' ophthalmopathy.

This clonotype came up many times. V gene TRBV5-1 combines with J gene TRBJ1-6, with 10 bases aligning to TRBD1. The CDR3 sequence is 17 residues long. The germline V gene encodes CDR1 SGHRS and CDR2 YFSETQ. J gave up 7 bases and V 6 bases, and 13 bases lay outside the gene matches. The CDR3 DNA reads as TGCGCCAGCATAGGGACAGGGGATAAAAGCCGCAATTCACCCCTCCACTTT. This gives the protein CASIGTGDKSRNSPLHF.

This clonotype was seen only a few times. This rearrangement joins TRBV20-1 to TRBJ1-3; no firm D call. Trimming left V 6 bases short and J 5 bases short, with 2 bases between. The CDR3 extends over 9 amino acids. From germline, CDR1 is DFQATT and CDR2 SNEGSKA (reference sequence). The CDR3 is CSARNTIYF. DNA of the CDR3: TGCAGTGCCAGAAACACCATATATTTT.

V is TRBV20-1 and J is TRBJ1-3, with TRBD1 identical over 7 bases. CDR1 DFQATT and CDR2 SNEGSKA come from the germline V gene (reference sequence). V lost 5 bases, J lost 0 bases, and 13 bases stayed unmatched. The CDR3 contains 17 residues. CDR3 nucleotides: TGCAGTGCTCGGGACAGCCGAGGGGGCGTCTCTGGAAACACCATATATTTT. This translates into CSARDSRGGVSGNTIYF.

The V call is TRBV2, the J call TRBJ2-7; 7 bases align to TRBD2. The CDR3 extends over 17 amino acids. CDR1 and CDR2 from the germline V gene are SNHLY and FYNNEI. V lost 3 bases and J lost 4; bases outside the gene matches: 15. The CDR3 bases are TGTGCCAGCAGTGAGGATCCTTTCGCGGGAGTAGGTTACGAGCAGTACTTC. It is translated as CASSEDPFAGVGYEQYF.

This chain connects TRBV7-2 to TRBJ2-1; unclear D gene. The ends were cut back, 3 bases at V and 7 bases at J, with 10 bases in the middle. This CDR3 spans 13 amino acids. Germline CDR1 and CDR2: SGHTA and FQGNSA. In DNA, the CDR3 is TGTGCCAGCAGCTTTGGATGGGGTAATGAGCAGTTCTTC. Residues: CASSFGWGNEQFF. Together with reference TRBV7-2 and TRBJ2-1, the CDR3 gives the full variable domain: GAGVSQSPSNKVTEKGKDVELRCDPISGHTALYWYRQSLGQGLEFLIYFQGNSAPDKSGLPSDRFSAERTGGSVSTLTIQRTQQEDSAVYLCASSFGWGNEQFFGPGTRLTVL.

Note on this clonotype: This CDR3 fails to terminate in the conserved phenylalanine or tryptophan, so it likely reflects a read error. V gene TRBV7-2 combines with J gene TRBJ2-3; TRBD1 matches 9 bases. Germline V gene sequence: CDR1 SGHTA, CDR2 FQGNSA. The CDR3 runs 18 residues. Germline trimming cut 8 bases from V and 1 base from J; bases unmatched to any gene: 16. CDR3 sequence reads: CASGKAGTGIRGTDTQYI. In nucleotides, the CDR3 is TGTGCCAGCGGCAAAGCCGGGACAGGGATTCGTGGCACAGATACGCAGTATATT.

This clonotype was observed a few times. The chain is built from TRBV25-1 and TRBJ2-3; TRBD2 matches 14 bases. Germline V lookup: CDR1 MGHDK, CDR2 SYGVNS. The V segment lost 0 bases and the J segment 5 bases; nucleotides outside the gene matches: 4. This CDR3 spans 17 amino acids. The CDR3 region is CASSEYRLAGGKDTQYF. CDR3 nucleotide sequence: TGTGCCAGCAGTGAATATCGACTAGCGGGAGGGAAAGATACGCAGTATTTT.

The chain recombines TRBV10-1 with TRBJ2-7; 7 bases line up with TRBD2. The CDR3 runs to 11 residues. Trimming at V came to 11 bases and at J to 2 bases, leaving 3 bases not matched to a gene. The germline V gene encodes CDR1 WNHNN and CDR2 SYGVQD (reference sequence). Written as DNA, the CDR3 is TGCGCCCCGCGGGGGACCTACGAGCAGTACTTC. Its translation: CAPRGTYEQYF.

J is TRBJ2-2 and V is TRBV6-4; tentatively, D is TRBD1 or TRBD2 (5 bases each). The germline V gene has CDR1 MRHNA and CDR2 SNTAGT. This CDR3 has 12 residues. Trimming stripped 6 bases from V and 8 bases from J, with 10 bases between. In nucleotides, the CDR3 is TGTGCCAGCAGCGGGGCCCCAGGGGAGCTGTTTTTT. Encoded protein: CASSGAPGELFF.

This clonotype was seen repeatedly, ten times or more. CDR3 DNA sequence: TGCGCCAGCAGCCAACTCAGGGGCCCTGGAAACACCATATATTTT. This translates into CASSQLRGPGNTIYF. The chain has TRBV4-1 and TRBJ1-3, with D possibly matching TRBD1 (6 bases). V was clipped by 2 bases and J by 2 bases, with 10 bases between them. The CDR3 is made up of 15 amino acids. CDR1 and CDR2 from the germline V gene are MGHRA and YSYEKL.